This passage covers 9 T cell receptor beta chains from one sample sequenced in a study of blood T cell repertoires in COVID-19 (dated by TCRdb to the early 2020s). The method behind the library was the immunoSEQ multiplex PCR assay. Not all clones reach the TCRdb copy of this immuneACCESS table, which keeps in-frame sequences only. Checked studies attribute under half of the gap to unresolved V genes and leave the rest unexplained. The sample table contains approximately 71,000 clones; only one count was recorded for approximately 79% of them. About 30% of the sample is in the top ten clones. The specimen was peripheral blood. The receptor set was obtained from a man between 60 and 75 years old with active or convalescent COVID-19.

This chain joins TRBV5-1 and TRBJ1-4; 9 bases fit TRBD1. Germline V gene lookup returns CDR1 SGHRS and CDR2 YFSETQ. The CDR3 sequence is 14 residues long. Trimming at V came to 4 bases and at J to 8 bases, leaving 6 bases not matched to a gene. The CDR3 loop reads CASSPGQGGEKLFF. CDR3 in DNA: TGCGCCAGCAGCCCGGGACAGGGCGGGGAAAAACTGTTTTTT.

The chain recombines TRBV3-1 (or the pseudogene TRBV3-2) with TRBJ2-7; the D gene is possibly TRBD1 (5 bases). The V end lost 1 base, the J end lost 4 bases, and 8 bases lay between the germline ends. From germline, CDR1 is LGHDT and CDR2 YNNKEL (reference sequence). There are 13 residues in the CDR3. CDR3 sequence: CASSQGREYEQYF. For the CDR3, the DNA is TGTGCCAGCAGCCAAGGCAGGGAATACGAGCAGTACTTC.

This chain joins TRBV5-1 and TRBJ2-6; perhaps TRBD1 as D (6 bases). V was clipped by 4 bases and J by 4 bases, with 15 bases between them. This CDR3 comprises 16 residues. CDR1 is SGHRS and CDR2 is YFSETQ in the germline V gene. CDR3 DNA: TGCGCCAGCAGCCCACAGGGACCTTCGGGGGCCAACGTCCTGACTTTC. It yields the protein CASSPQGPSGANVLTF.

This chain links TRBV6-5 with TRBJ1-1; TRBD1 might be the D (6 bases). With 2 bases removed from V and 4 bases from J, the gap between germline ends came to 11 bases. Germline-derived CDR1 and CDR2 are MNHEY and SVGAGI. CDR3 length equals 14 residues. CDR3 protein: CASSYGGRVTEAFF. In nucleotides, the CDR3 is TGTGCCAGCAGTTACGGGGGCCGCGTCACTGAAGCTTTCTTT.

The chain is built from TRBV10-3 and TRBJ1-1, with TRBD1 as a possible D gene (5 bases). The CDR3 length is 13 residues. V was clipped by 4 bases and J by 6 bases, with 12 bases between them. In germline, CDR1 is ENHRY, CDR2 SYGVKD. The CDR3 DNA reads TGTGCCATCAGTGTAGGGGTAAAGGCTGAAGCTTTCTTT. Protein product: CAISVGVKAEAFF.

The rearrangement joins TRBV19 to TRBJ1-6; no definite D call. The V gene lost 3 bases and the J gene lost 10 bases, with 13 bases spanning the gap. The CDR3 consists of 14 residues. The V gene's germline CDR1 is LNHDA and CDR2 SQIVND (reference sequence). The CDR3 DNA sequence: TGTGCCAGTAGTATTCCGGGGTCTAGCTCACCCCTCCACTTT. It translates to CASSIPGSSSPLHF.

The rearrangement joins TRBV16 to TRBJ2-7; no definite D call. The length of the CDR3 is 12 residues. The ends were cut back, 1 base at V and 3 bases at J, with 4 bases in the middle. Germline V gene sequence: CDR1 KGHSY, CDR2 FQNENV. The CDR3: CASSQYNYEQYF. The DNA of the CDR3 is TGTGCCAGCAGCCAATACAACTACGAGCAGTACTTC.

This rearrangement joins TRBV25-1 to TRBJ1-2; 8 nucleotides match TRBD1. J lost 7 bases, V lost 1 base, and 2 bases had no gene match. Looked up from germline, CDR1 is MGHDK and CDR2 is SYGVNS. The CDR3 is 13 residues long. CDR3 in amino acids: CASSESGGSGYTF. The DNA for the CDR3 is TGTGCCAGCAGTGAATCAGGGGGCAGTGGCTACACCTTC.

The table lists this clone with a count of one. The rearrangement links TRBV7-3 to TRBJ1-6, with TRBD1 as a possible D gene (6 bases). Trimming removed 1 base from V and 5 bases from J, with 9 bases in between. The CDR3 contains 15 residues. CDR1 is SGHTA and CDR2 is FQGTGA in the germline V gene. CDR3 sequence (DNA): TGTGCCAGCAGCTTAAACACAGGGAATAATTCACCCCTCCACTTT. Its protein is CASSLNTGNNSPLHF.